Included here is one TCR beta chain sequence, with context. Its matching antigen is unknown. This entry belongs to a study of CD8 T cells in ankylosing spondylitis. Study-wide results and limits: Within matched ankylosing spondylitis synovial fluid, disease-linked clones were reportedly significantly enriched. About eight highly homologous variants made up a TCR beta motif that seemed to typify ankylosing spondylitis blood. Earlier literature documents some of the motif variants in reactive arthritis synovial fluid and blood.

The CDR3 loop spans 16 amino acids. V was pared by 5 bases and J by 9 bases, with 20 bases between. The germline V gene encodes CDR1 MNHEY and CDR2 SMNVEV (reference sequence). 5'-RACE, quantitative and with molecular barcodes, yielded the TCR beta libraries. MiXCR, applied by TCRdb to the 5' RACE reads, yields one record per CDR3 protein. Of over 200,000 distinct CDR3 sequences listed, roughly 18% are singletons. The rearrangement links TRBV27 to TRBJ1-6, with TRBD1 as a possible D gene (5 bases). The clonotype was recovered from a male donor with ankylosing spondylitis. The sequenced sample was blood, either unsorted or a sorted T cell fraction (not recorded which). CDR3 sequence (DNA): TGTGCCAGCAGTCTCGGAACGGGGGAATGGGGTTCACCCCTCCACTTT. It encodes CASSLGTGEWGSPLHF.